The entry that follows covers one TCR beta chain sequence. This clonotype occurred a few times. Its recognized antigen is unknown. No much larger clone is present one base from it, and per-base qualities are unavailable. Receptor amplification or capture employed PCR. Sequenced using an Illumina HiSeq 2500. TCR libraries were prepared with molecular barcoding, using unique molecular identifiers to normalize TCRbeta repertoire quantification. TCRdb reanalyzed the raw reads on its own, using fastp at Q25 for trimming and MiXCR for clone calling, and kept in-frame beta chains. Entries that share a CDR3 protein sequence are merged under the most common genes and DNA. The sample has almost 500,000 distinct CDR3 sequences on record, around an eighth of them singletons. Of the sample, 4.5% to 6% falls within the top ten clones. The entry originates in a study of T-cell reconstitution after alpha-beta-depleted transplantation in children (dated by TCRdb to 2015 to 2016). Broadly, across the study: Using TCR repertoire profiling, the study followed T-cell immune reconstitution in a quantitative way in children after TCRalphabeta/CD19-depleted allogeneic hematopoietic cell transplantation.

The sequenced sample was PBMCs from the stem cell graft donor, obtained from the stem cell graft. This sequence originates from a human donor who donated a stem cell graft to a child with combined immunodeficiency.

DNA sequence: TGTGCCAGCAGATGGACGATCCAAGAGACCCAGTACTTC. Translated, this is CASRWTIQETQYF. The chain couples TRBV6-2 or TRBV6-3 to TRBJ2-5; too little of a D gene remains to name it. The CDR3 starts with the cysteine, ends with the phenylalanine, and has 13 residues. The CDR3 DNA has 39 bases and is translated from base 1. Based on the germline V gene, the CDR1 and CDR2 sequences are MNHEY and SVGEGT. V was cut back by 6 bases and J by 1 base, leaving a gap of 9 bases between them.